The entry that follows covers one T cell receptor (beta chain) sequence. Its cognate antigen is unknown. With 6 bases clipped from V and 4 bases from J, the junction kept 8 bases outside the gene matches. The CDR3 is 14 residues long. Germline assignment: CDR1 KGHSH and CDR2 LQKENI. Method: immunoSEQ multiplex PCR; TCRdb's copy keeps in-frame clones and lacks some. The table records 250,000 or so clones, 93% of them present only once. The data were obtained in a study of T cell responses to AZD1222 COVID-19 vaccine. Whole-study context: Both about-4-week and about-12-week second-dose recipients were combined. Whole-study findings and limits: Unmutated variant regions are reportedly the target of nearly half of TCRs that are spike-specific. Among those given AZD1222, only 5 to 7 were seropositive at baseline.

The V gene is TRBV18, the J gene TRBJ1-2; 7 bases fit TRBD1. This receptor was obtained from an adult in good health. Sequencing used peripheral blood, obtained on day 0 of AZD1222 vaccination. CDR3 region: CASSHPQGVYGYTF. In DNA form, the CDR3 reads TGTGCCAGCTCCCACCCTCAGGGGGTCTATGGCTACACCTTC.